Each of the 20 T cell receptor beta chains below was sequenced from the same sample in a study of CD8 T cells in Susac syndrome. Random-hexamer reverse transcription was applied to roughly 0.45 to 1 ug RNA. TCRdb re-analysed the immunoSEQ multiplex PCR reads in MiXCR, keeping a single row per CDR3 protein. The sample lists 130,000 or so distinct CDR3 sequences, 85% to 95% seen once, with 0.11% in the top ten. Sequenced material: CD4+ T cells from PBMCs. The receptors come from a human donor with multiple sclerosis.

The V gene is TRBV28, the J gene TRBJ2-7, with D maybe TRBD1 (5 bases). In germline, CDR1 is MDHEN, CDR2 SYDVKM. This CDR3 has 12 amino acids. Trimming cost V 7 bases and J 3 bases, with 10 bases left between them. The CDR3, as DNA: TGTGCCAGCACCTCAAGGGGCTACGAGCAGTACTTC. It yields the protein CASTSRGYEQYF.

This chain connects TRBV12-3 or TRBV12-4 to TRBJ1-1, with D possibly matching TRBD1 (5 bases). Trimming took off 7 bases at V and 1 base at J, with 16 bases between the two ends. The CDR3 totals 15 residues. CDR3 nucleotides: TGTGCCAGCACCAGAGGCAGGGCGGGGAACACTGAAGCTTTCTTT. Translating it yields CASTRGRAGNTEAFF.

The chain has TRBV25-1 and TRBJ1-1; 8 bases line up with TRBD1. In germline, CDR1 is MGHDK, CDR2 SYGVNS. Trimming removed 5 bases from V and 7 bases from J; junction bases left unmatched: 6. This CDR3 contains 13 residues. The CDR3 loop reads CASSSRTGYEAFF. The DNA of the CDR3 is TGTGCCAGCAGTTCCCGGACAGGGTATGAAGCTTTCTTT. The variable domain in full, with the rest retrieved from reference TRBV25-1 and TRBJ1-1, is EADIYQTPRYLVIGTGKKITLECSQTMGHDKMYWYQQDPGMELHLIHYSYGVNSTEKGDLSSESTVSRIRTEHFPLTLESARPSHTSQYLCASSSRTGYEAFFGQGTRLTVV.

The chain combines TRBV15 with TRBJ1-4; TRBD1 aligns across 11 bases. CDR1 and CDR2 from the germline V gene are LNHNV and YYDKDF (reference sequence). V lost 3 bases, J lost 8 bases, and 8 bases stayed unmatched. The CDR3 sequence is 16 residues long. The CDR3 DNA follows: TGTGCCACCAGCAGGTTGGACAGGGGGCGCCGCGAAAAACTGTTTTTT. As protein: CATSRLDRGRREKLFF.

J is TRBJ2-5 and V is TRBV20-1; TRBD2 matches at 9 bases. The germline V gene has CDR1 DFQATT and CDR2 SNEGSKA (reference sequence). The J segment lost 6 bases and the V segment lost 3 bases, leaving 11 bases of the junction unmatched. The CDR3 contains 15 residues. The CDR3 is CSASDRGGAVQTQYF. The CDR3 DNA reads as TGCAGTGCTAGTGACCGCGGGGGGGCCGTACAGACCCAGTACTTC.

The chain combines TRBV14 with TRBJ2-3; 8 nucleotides agree with TRBD2. Germline V gives CDR1 SGHDN, CDR2 FVKESK. The V gene end was trimmed by 1 base and the J gene end by 4 bases; junction bases not matched to a gene: 4. CDR3 length: 15 amino acids. CDR3 coding DNA: TGTGCCAGCAGCCAAGTTAGCGGGAAGTCAGATACGCAGTATTTT. This translates into CASSQVSGKSDTQYF.

The chain recombines TRBV29-1 with TRBJ1-4; no clear D. Germline V gives CDR1 SQVTM, CDR2 ANQGSEA. The CDR3 extends over 13 amino acids. V lost 5 bases, J lost 0 bases, and 7 bases lay in between. DNA for the CDR3: TGCAGCGTTCTCCCAACAACTAATGAAAAACTGTTTTTT. Translating it yields CSVLPTTNEKLFF.

J is TRBJ1-2 and V is TRBV9; D is ambiguous. V was cut by 0 bases and J by 3 bases, with 12 bases left in between. Germline-derived CDR1 and CDR2 are SGDLS and YYNGEE. The CDR3 has 15 amino acids. CDR3 coding DNA: TGTGCCAGCAGCGTAGGTCCCCTACCGGACTATGGCTACACCTTC. Translating gives CASSVGPLPDYGYTF.

The chain recombines TRBV14 with TRBJ1-5, with D perhaps matching TRBD1 (5 bases). The V end lost 4 bases, the J end lost 3 bases, and 7 bases lay between the germline ends. The CDR3 contains 13 residues. The germline V gene has CDR1 SGHDN and CDR2 FVKESK. The CDR3 bases are TGTGCCAGCAGCCGGGGCCTCAATCAGCCCCAGCATTTT. Its translation is CASSRGLNQPQHF.

CDR3 in amino acids: CASKHVLDRGSNYGYTF. CDR3 bases: TGCGCCAGCAAACACGTGTTGGACAGGGGGTCTAACTATGGCTACACCTTC. The rearrangement links TRBV4-1 to TRBJ1-2; 10 bases match TRBD1. V trimming: 7 bases; J trimming: 0 bases; junction bases outside the gene matches: 11. CDR1 is MGHRA and CDR2 is YSYEKL in the germline V gene. CDR3 length: 17 amino acids.

This sequence joins TRBV6-6 and TRBJ2-7; D call uncertain. V dropped 0 bases and J dropped 3 bases, with 6 bases sitting between them. The CDR3 is 13 residues long. The V gene's germline CDR1 is MNHNY and CDR2 SVGAGI (reference sequence). CDR3 residues: CASSYSWDYEQYF. The DNA for the CDR3 is TGTGCCAGCAGTTACTCTTGGGACTACGAGCAGTACTTC.

As DNA, the CDR3 is TGCGCCAGCAGCTTGGGTATTAGCGGGCCCAGCTCCTACAATGAGCAGTTCTTC. Translating gives CASSLGISGPSSYNEQFF. The chain links TRBV5-1 to TRBJ2-1, with 7 positions matching TRBD2. CDR1 SGHRS and CDR2 YFSETQ come from the germline V gene. The CDR3 covers 18 residues. Trimming at V came to 0 bases and at J to 0 bases, leaving 9 bases not matched to a gene.

V is TRBV12-3 or TRBV12-4 and J is TRBJ1-1, with 8 bases aligning to TRBD1. The CDR3 is 15 amino acids. The trim removed 3 bases at V and 4 bases at J, leaving 7 bases unmatched. As DNA, the CDR3 is TGTGCCAGCAGTTTCTCCAGGGGGCTGGCCACTGAAGCTTTCTTT. This codes for CASSFSRGLATEAFF.

This clonotype was observed a single time. CDR3 in amino acids: CASSHTPGGEDTQYF. The CDR3 bases are TGTGCCAGCAGCCATACCCCGGGGGGCGAAGATACGCAGTATTTT. The V gene is TRBV7-2, the J gene TRBJ2-3, with TRBD2 as a possible D gene (7 bases). The germline gives CDR1 SGHTA, CDR2 FQGNSA. The CDR3 covers 15 residues. V lost 5 bases and J 5 bases, leaving 17 bases between the germline ends. Complete variable domain (other parts from reference TRBV7-2 and TRBJ2-3): GAGVSQSPSNKVTEKGKDVELRCDPISGHTALYWYRQSLGQGLEFLIYFQGNSAPDKSGLPSDRFSAERTGGSVSTLTIQRTQQEDSAVYLCASSHTPGGEDTQYFGPGTRLTVL.

V usage is TRBV24-1 and J usage is TRBJ2-2, with D unclear. The germline gives CDR1 KGHDR, CDR2 SFDVKD. This CDR3 contains 15 residues. V was clipped by 1 base and J by 3 bases, with 8 bases between them. The CDR3 DNA follows: TGTGCCACCAGTGATTTTTTTAGGGACACCGGGGAGCTGTTTTTT. Translated: CATSDFFRDTGELFF.

Remarks on this clonotype: The CDR3 ends on some other residue instead of the conserved phenylalanine or tryptophan, so this is likely a read error. The DNA is omitted, as the CDR3 cannot be located on it reliably, and the CDR3 follows TCRdb's listing. The CDR3 sequence: CASSLFGRHFL. The chain employs TRBV28 and TRBJ1-2. The CDR3 comprises 11 residues, both ends counted. CDR1 is MDHEN and CDR2 is SYDVKM in the germline V gene.

This sequence joins TRBV5-1 and TRBJ2-4; D not resolved. V lost 0 bases and J lost 12, with 13 bases in between. This CDR3 spans 13 amino acids. Germline V lookup: CDR1 SGHRS, CDR2 YFSETQ. The CDR3 spells CASSLEAETNQYF. CDR3 nucleotides: TGCGCCAGCAGCTTGGAGGCAGAGACCAATCAGTACTTC.

The chain uses TRBV10-3 and TRBJ2-7; weak D call: TRBD1 (5 bases). V was clipped by 10 bases and J by 5 bases, with 18 bases between them. Germline loops: CDR1 ENHRY, CDR2 SYGVKD. The CDR3 length is 13 residues. CDR3: CATGQGAFDEQYF. CDR3 sequence (DNA): TGTGCCACGGGCCAGGGTGCGTTCGACGAGCAGTACTTC.

The V call is TRBV10-3, the J call TRBJ2-1; D unresolved. The CDR3 runs 12 residues. Germline V gene lookup returns CDR1 ENHRY and CDR2 SYGVKD. The V end was cut by 2 bases, the J end by 5 bases, with 4 bases between. CDR3 sequence: CAISEENNEQFF. CDR3 bases: TGTGCCATCAGTGAGGAAAACAATGAGCAGTTCTTC.

The V gene is TRBV2, the J gene TRBJ2-3; no reliable D call. The CDR3 has 17 residues. With 7 bases removed from V and 6 bases from J, the gap between germline ends came to 26 bases. Germline loops: CDR1 SNHLY, CDR2 FYNNEI. The CDR3 region has the DNA TGTGCCAGCAACAACCACGGTGGTAGTCGGCCGACGGATACGCAGTATTTT. Protein: CASNNHGGSRPTDTQYF. Together with reference TRBV2 and TRBJ2-3, the CDR3 gives the full variable domain: EPEVTQTPSHQVTQMGQEVILRCVPISNHLYFYWYRQILGQKVEFLVSFYNNEISEKSEIFDDQFSVERPDGSNFTLKIRSTKLEDSAMYFCASNNHGGSRPTDTQYFGPGTRLTVL.